The 13 T cell receptor beta chains below all came from one sample that was sequenced in a study of blood T cell repertoires in COVID-19. TCRdb's table, derived via immunoSEQ multiplex PCR, lists solely in-frame clones and lacks some. This sample has roughly 170,000 clones; around 82% occur once, and the top ten carry 15% to 20%. Material for sequencing was PBMCs or T cells enriched from blood (not recorded which). The receptors were sampled from a man aged 55 to 70 who had recovered from COVID-19.

This sequence joins TRBV7-2 and TRBJ2-3; unclear D gene. The V end was cut by 5 bases, the J end by 5 bases, with 11 bases between. Germline V gene sequence: CDR1 SGHTA, CDR2 FQGNSA. The CDR3 is 13 residues long. The CDR3 region is CASSKAYGDTQYF. The CDR3 DNA follows: TGTGCCAGCAGCAAAGCGTATGGAGATACGCAGTATTTT.

This chain joins TRBV7-8 and TRBJ2-3, with 8 bases fitting TRBD1. This CDR3 region has 14 residues. Germline loops: CDR1 SGHVS, CDR2 FQNEAQ. Trimming cost V 5 bases and J 8 bases; bases outside gene matches: 9. The CDR3 DNA sequence: TGTGCCAGCAGCGTTGCCGGGACAGGATTTACGCAGTATTTT. Its protein is CASSVAGTGFTQYF. Variable domain in full (rest from reference TRBV7-8 and TRBJ2-3): GAGVSQSPRYKVAKRGQDVALRCDPISGHVSLFWYQQALGQGPEFLTYFQNEAQLDKSGLPSDRFFAERPEGSVSTLKIQRTQQEDSAVYLCASSVAGTGFTQYFGPGTRLTVL.

This chain connects TRBV9 to TRBJ1-2; TRBD1 matches at 7 bases. The CDR3 sequence is 14 residues long. Trimming removed 0 bases from V and 8 bases from J; junction bases left unmatched: 7. Germline V gene sequence: CDR1 SGDLS, CDR2 YYNGEE. CDR3 loop: CASSVAMTGTGYTF. The CDR3 coding sequence is TGTGCCAGCAGCGTAGCCATGACAGGGACCGGCTACACCTTC.

This clone was detected many times. V and J are TRBV6-2 or TRBV6-3 and TRBJ2-7; 10 bases line up with TRBD1. V trimming: 4 bases; J trimming: 1 base; junction bases outside the gene matches: 13. The CDR3 has 18 residues. Germline lookup yields CDR1 MNHEY and CDR2 SVGEGT. CDR3 protein: CASSFLGPGTGDSYEQYF. The CDR3 region has the DNA TGTGCCAGCAGTTTCCTAGGGCCCGGGACAGGGGATTCCTACGAGCAGTACTTC.

Worth noting for this clone: This CDR3 is also generated by other DNA sequences in the sample. V usage is TRBV3-1 (or the pseudogene TRBV3-2) and J usage is TRBJ1-1; D is undetermined. The length of the CDR3 is 13 residues. V lost 1 base and J 4 bases, leaving 7 bases between the germline ends. Per germline, CDR1 LGHDT and CDR2 YNNKEL (reference sequence). CDR3 sequence (DNA): TGTGCCAGCAGCCAAGTATCCGGCACTGAAGCTTTCTTT. Amino acid sequence: CASSQVSGTEAFF.

The chain employs TRBV29-1 and TRBJ1-2; a possible D gene is TRBD1 (6 bases). The CDR3 covers 14 residues. Looked up from germline, CDR1 is SQVTM and CDR2 is ANQGSEA. V was trimmed by 4 bases and J by 8 bases, leaving 20 bases between them. CDR3 coding DNA: TGCAGCGTTGGGGCAGGGGTCTCAGTCCGCGGCTACACCTTC. It codes for CSVGAGVSVRGYTF.

The sample holds one count of this clone. This chain links TRBV7-6 with TRBJ2-3; possibly TRBD2 for D (5 bases). In germline, CDR1 is SGHVS, CDR2 FNYEAQ. CDR3 size: 16 residues. The V end lost 2 bases, the J end lost 1 base, and 13 bases lay between the germline ends. For the CDR3, the DNA is TGTGCCAGCAGCTTATTGTCTGTAGCGCGCACAGATACGCAGTATTTT. This gives the protein CASSLLSVARTDTQYF.

The chain couples TRBV19 to TRBJ2-7; 7 bases map to TRBD1. The CDR3 has 12 amino acids. Trimming removed 4 bases from V and 5 bases from J; junction bases left unmatched: 2. The V gene's germline CDR1 is LNHDA and CDR2 SQIVND (reference sequence). This CDR3 is CASSKTGNEQYF. In DNA form, the CDR3 reads TGTGCCAGTAGTAAGACAGGGAACGAGCAGTACTTC.

The CDR3 spells CASSPDTGVSNQPQHF. The CDR3 DNA sequence: TGTGCCAGCAGCCCCGACACCGGCGTTAGCAATCAGCCCCAGCATTTT. This chain joins TRBV11-2 and TRBJ1-5; D ambiguous. CDR3 length: 16 amino acids. Germline lookup yields CDR1 SGHAT and CDR2 FQNNGV. V gave up 5 bases and J gave up 0 bases, with 14 bases separating them.

This clone was recorded at least ten times. The rearrangement links TRBV10-2 to TRBJ1-5; D gene unclear. Germline CDR1 and CDR2: WSHSY and SAAADI. This CDR3 spans 14 amino acids. Trimming took off 0 bases at V and 3 bases at J, with 6 bases between the two ends. CDR3 nucleotides: TGCGCCAGCAGTGAGTCGGGCTTCAATCAGCCCCAGCATTTT. Translation gives CASSESGFNQPQHF.

V and J are TRBV9 and TRBJ1-1; D possibly corresponds to TRBD1 (5 bases). V gave up 6 bases and J gave up 1 base, with 13 bases separating them. This CDR3 has 14 residues. Germline-derived CDR1 and CDR2 are SGDLS and YYNGEE. The CDR3 coding sequence is TGTGCCAGCACCTTAGGACAAGGGAACACTGAAGCTTTCTTT. It is translated as CASTLGQGNTEAFF.

This chain uses TRBV28 with TRBJ1-1, with 10 nucleotides matching TRBD1. The CDR3 is 15 amino acids. Germline V gives CDR1 MDHEN, CDR2 SYDVKM. Unmatched junction bases numbered 9, after V lost 10 bases and J lost 1 base. The CDR3 DNA reads TGTGCCATCATGGGACAGGGGTTACAGAACACTGAAGCTTTCTTT. It encodes CAIMGQGLQNTEAFF.

CDR3 protein: CASSFFSGGNTGELFF. The CDR3, as DNA: TGTGCCAGCAGCTTCTTTAGCGGGGGTAACACCGGGGAGCTGTTTTTT. The chain has TRBV13 and TRBJ2-2, with 9 bases that match TRBD2. CDR1 and CDR2 (germline): PRHDT, FYEKMQ (reference sequence). Trimming cost V 3 bases and J 2 bases; bases outside gene matches: 4. The CDR3 totals 16 residues.